This is a list of T cell receptor beta chains from one sample in a study of T cells expressing NK-cell markers. Reprocessing the 5' RACE reads, TCRdb reports a single entry for every CDR3 protein and omits DNA. This sample's table reports 500,000 to 700,000 distinct CDR3 sequences. The sample consisted of blood T cells: a sorted CD56 or NKG2C T cell subset, CD4+ or CD8+ T cells, or bulk PBMC T cells (not recorded which). The receptors here all came from a young man in good health. CDR3s include the opening cysteine and the closing phenylalanine or tryptophan. Each record gives: J gene, V gene, CDR3 protein.

TRBJ2-2 | TRBV4-3 | CASSQGWQPTGELFF
TRBJ2-7 | TRBV5-1 | CASSRQGGDEQYF
TRBJ2-1 | TRBV4-3 | CASSHYRDIENNEQFF
TRBJ1-1 | TRBV5-5 | CASSFTGDQNTEAFF
TRBJ2-7 | TRBV7-9 | CASRPGLAGVKHEQYF
TRBJ2-1 | TRBV6-2/TRBV6-3 | CASRREAWANEQFF
TRBJ2-1 | TRBV19 | CASSIVPNEQFF
TRBJ1-1 | TRBV7-2 | CASSSERTLEAFF
TRBJ1-2 | TRBV19 | CASRTGAYGYTF
TRBJ1-4 | TRBV5-1 | CASSQGDEKLFF
TRBJ1-1 | TRBV25-1 | CASSGGDREANTEAFF
TRBJ2-1 | TRBV7-2 | CASSPLGYHEQFF
TRBJ2-1 | TRBV24-1 | CATGREGLDEQFF
TRBJ1-1 | TRBV6-1 | CASRGQGFTEAFF
TRBJ2-3 | TRBV4-3 | CASSHEPRSTDTQYF
TRBJ2-1 | TRBV9 | CASSEVAERGNEQFF
TRBJ2-5 | TRBV7-8 | CASSLNRDYPLETQYF
TRBJ1-6 | TRBV20-1 | CSASPVNSPLHF
TRBJ2-7 | TRBV24-1 | CATSGQGGSYEQYF
TRBJ1-3 | TRBV10-3 | CAGASGNTIYF
TRBJ2-2 | TRBV3-1 | CASSQGLAGATGELFF
TRBJ2-5 | TRBV15 | CATSRARGVGQETQYF
TRBJ2-5 | TRBV5-1 | CASSLAPGGSRETQYF
TRBJ2-7 | TRBV24-1 | CATSETAGTTLYEQYF
TRBJ1-2 | TRBV29-1 | CSVSKRLANYGYTF
TRBJ2-1 | TRBV6-2/TRBV6-3 | CASSYGLAVPSYNEQFF
TRBJ2-1 | TRBV12-3/TRBV12-4 | CASSQGLERWFF
TRBJ1-4 | TRBV4-3 | CASSQRQGGEKLFF
TRBJ2-7 | TRBV28 | CASSPSLQGFEQYF
TRBJ2-7 | TRBV5-5 | CASSLGTGPWEQYF
TRBJ2-1 | TRBV24-1 | CATSDPAGPLEYEQFF
TRBJ2-1 | TRBV7-9 | CASSLEQGVSYNEQFF
TRBJ2-6 | TRBV12-3/TRBV12-4 | CASSLPDLLKTGANVLTF
TRBJ2-2 | TRBV4-3 | CASSQDGWQAGRPHPGELFF
TRBJ1-5 | TRBV6-2/TRBV6-3 | CASSYSEGQPQHF
TRBJ2-7 | TRBV27 | CASSHLEGSPYEQYF
TRBJ2-3 | TRBV7-8 | CASSLAGPWGTDTQYF
TRBJ1-1 | TRBV20-1 | CSAFPLPLEAEAFF
TRBJ2-1 | TRBV10-3 | CAISALAGVDEQFF
TRBJ2-3 | TRBV20-1 | CSARATSHTQYF
TRBJ2-5 | TRBV12-3/TRBV12-4 | CASSWEGTSGRATETQYF
TRBJ2-6 | TRBV6-2/TRBV6-3 | CASSYPGNSGANVLTF
TRBJ2-1 | TRBV27 | CASRHPSGSSGSRYNEQFF
TRBJ2-7 | TRBV5-1 | CASSFVTGGSYEQYF
TRBJ1-3 | TRBV4-3 | CASSHNTGFGNTIYF
TRBJ1-2 | TRBV5-1 | CASRPGGVGIYGYTF
TRBJ1-1 | TRBV7-9 | CASRRGQGARTEAFF
TRBJ2-5 | TRBV12-3/TRBV12-4 | CASSLARGIGQTQYF
TRBJ2-5 | TRBV6-2/TRBV6-3 | CASSLLESQETQYF
TRBJ2-1 | TRBV7-2 | CASSSRLAGDNEQFF